This TCR beta chain derives from a study of T cells after yellow fever vaccination. This clonotype was counted at least ten times. Germline V gene data show CDR1 as SGHTA and CDR2 as FQGNSA. V shed 3 bases and J shed 1 base, with 2 bases lying between them. The CDR3 spans 12 residues. TCRdb reprocessed the 5' RACE reads via MiXCR and lists one record per CDR3 protein. In the table there are over 200,000 distinct CDR3 sequences, approximately 6.3% of which are singletons. V and J are TRBV7-2 and TRBJ2-3; D remains ambiguous. The sample was CD4+ T cells sorted from PBMCs, taken on the day of the yellow fever booster vaccination. This receptor was taken from a man aged 30 to 45 who received the YFV17D yellow fever vaccine. The CDR3 protein is CASSFGTDTQYF. CDR3 sequence (DNA): TGTGCCAGCAGCTTCGGCACAGATACGCAGTATTTT.